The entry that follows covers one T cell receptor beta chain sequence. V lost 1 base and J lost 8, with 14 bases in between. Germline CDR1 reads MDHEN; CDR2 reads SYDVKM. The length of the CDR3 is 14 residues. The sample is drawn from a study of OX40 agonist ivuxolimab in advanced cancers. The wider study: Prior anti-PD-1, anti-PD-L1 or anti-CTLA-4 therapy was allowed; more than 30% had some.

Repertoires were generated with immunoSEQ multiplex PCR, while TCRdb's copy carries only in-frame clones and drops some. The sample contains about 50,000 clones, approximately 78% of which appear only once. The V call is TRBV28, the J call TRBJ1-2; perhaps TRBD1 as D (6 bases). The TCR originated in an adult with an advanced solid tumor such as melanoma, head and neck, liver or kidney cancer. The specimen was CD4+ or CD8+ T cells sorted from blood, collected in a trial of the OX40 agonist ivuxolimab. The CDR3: CASSLSRGSGGYTF. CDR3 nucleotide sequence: TGTGCCAGCAGTTTATCGAGGGGGAGCGGGGGCTACACCTTC.